The 3 T cell receptor beta chains in this list originate from one sample, sequenced in a study of cytomegalovirus exposure and HLA in healthy donors. Primers for the PCR totalled 60 Vbeta and 13 Jbeta. Assay: immunoSEQ multiplex PCR; the TCRdb copy retains only in-frame clones and omits some. The table lists around 200,000 clones, about 75% of them singletons, with less than 2% in the top ten. The sample comprised PBMCs. These receptors were taken from a male donor in good health and CMV-seronegative.

CDR3 loop: CASSPSGRGDPFF. In DNA form, the CDR3 reads TGCGCCAGCAGCCCCTCGGGGCGGGGGGATCCGTTCTTC. The chain carries TRBV4-3 and TRBJ2-1; TRBD2 matches at 8 bases. The germline V gene has CDR1 LGHNA and CDR2 YSLEER. Germline trimming cut 4 bases from V and 15 bases from J; bases unmatched to any gene: 11. The length of the CDR3 is 13 residues.

The table lists this clone with a count of one. The V gene is TRBV6-1, the J gene TRBJ1-5; D perhaps matches TRBD1 (6 bases). V was pared by 6 bases and J by 5 bases, with 11 bases between. The CDR3 is made up of 13 amino acids. CDR1 is MNHNS, CDR2 SASEGT, per germline. CDR3 nucleotide sequence: TGTGCCAGCAGCCACAGGGTCGATCAGCCCCAGCATTTT. Its translation: CASSHRVDQPQHF.

As for this clone: At one end, the junction sequence differs from germline, possibly due to a read error. The J gene is TRBJ2-1, the V gene TRBV7-9; 7 positions match TRBD1. CDR1 is SEHNR and CDR2 is FQNEAQ in the germline V gene (reference sequence). The CDR3 runs to 15 residues. The CDR3 coding sequence is TGTTCCAGCAGCTTAGGGGACAGTCCCTACAATGAGCAGTTCTTC. It encodes CSSSLGDSPYNEQFF.